What follows is one TCR beta chain and its context. Its specificity is unknown. This specimen belongs to a study of identical twins. The cDNA had a unique molecular identifier and a template-switch universal primer site. MiXCR, applied by TCRdb to the 5' RACE reads, yields one record per CDR3 protein. The sample records a few hundred thousand distinct CDR3 sequences, roughly an eighth being singletons. In germline, CDR1 is LGHNA, CDR2 YNFKEQ. The V gene lost 2 bases and the J gene lost 5 bases, with 9 bases spanning the gap. The CDR3 has 13 amino acids. Study-level findings and limits: The abundant beta clonotypes from cord blood had fewer insertions, and memory repertoires had none of this. The analysis was cross-sectional rather than longitudinal within donors.

The data also belong to a second study, concerning yellow fever vaccine responses in identical twins. That work states: Twins reportedly showed a vaccine T cell response that seemed partly convergent and partly personalized.

The material sequenced was CD4+ T cells sorted from blood. The chain combines TRBV4-2 with TRBJ2-5; D gene ambiguous. The clonotype comes from a woman in her late teens or twenties in good health. The CDR3 bases are TGTGCCAGCAGCCAACATATGGGGGAGACCCAGTACTTC. The encoded protein is CASSQHMGETQYF.